This is a list of T cell receptor beta chains from one sample in a study of human T cells and chemical hapten exposure. TCRdb re-called the RACE reads with MiXCR, one entry per CDR3 protein. Altogether 45,000 to 70,000 distinct CDR3 sequences are present, approximately 8.6% being singletons, with the ten largest covering 13%. The sequences come from whole blood, collected in connection with sensitization to the hapten diphenylcyclopropenone (DPC). The receptors shown here come from a woman aged 40 to 50 with alopecia areata. Some clones in this sample may be carry-over from other donors' samples. Both conserved end residues are part of each CDR3. The size field is filled for only some rows; it gives once, few, many or a size class.

V,size,J,CDR3
TRBV4-3,many,TRBJ2-1,CASSQAAGGYLEQFF
TRBV12-3/TRBV12-4,many,TRBJ2-1,CASTSYRVHEQFF
TRBV7-5,many,TRBJ1-5,CISVSEVGVWFPNQPQHF
TRBV20-1,.,TRBJ1-2,CSAYRGRDGYTF
TRBV24-1,many,TRBJ1-2,CATSIARDYGYTF
TRBV9,few,TRBJ1-5,CASSAHRIPNQPQHF
TRBV28,many,TRBJ2-7,CASSLLAAPSYEQYF
TRBV11-2,many,TRBJ2-2,CASSRVNTGELFF
TRBV15,.,TRBJ2-1,CATSRVSVGPPPLPYNEQFF
TRBV30,many,TRBJ2-3,CAWSPRDRGQDTQYF
TRBV10-3,few,TRBJ2-4,CAISEREAKNIQYF
TRBV6-1,many,TRBJ1-1,CASSGARWYTEAFF
TRBV7-2,.,TRBJ2-7,CASSQSRGYEQYF
TRBV15,many,TRBJ2-3,CATSREDIEVDTQYF
TRBV6-2/TRBV6-3,.,TRBJ1-2,CASSQGVYGYTF
TRBV12-3/TRBV12-4,many,TRBJ1-5,CASSLAGLTNQPQHF
TRBV5-1,many,TRBJ2-5,CASSLEASGQETQYF